The 20 T cell receptor beta chains given below trace back to one sample, sequenced in a study of shared clonotypes between healthy human individuals. Method: immunoSEQ multiplex PCR; TCRdb's copy keeps in-frame clones and lacks some. The data hold around 1.4 million clones, with approximately 98.5% observed a single time. Sequences were obtained from naive CD4+ T cells sorted from blood. The subset here: CD45RA+ positively selected. The source of these receptors is a man in his thirties or forties in good health.

The chain is built from TRBV7-6 and TRBJ2-7; 11 bases align to TRBD2. Trimming removed 7 bases from V and 6 bases from J; junction bases left unmatched: 20. Germline CDR1 SGHVS, CDR2 FNYEAQ. The length of the CDR3 is 18 residues. Here the CDR3 DNA reads TGTGCCAGCACCACGGAGAGGGGATTAGCGGGAGGGTACGGCGAGCAGTACTTC. It translates to CASTTERGLAGGYGEQYF.

V gene TRBV7-6 combines with J gene TRBJ1-3, with D unresolved. Trimming took 2 bases from V and 0 from J, leaving 11 bases between them. There are 16 residues in the CDR3. Germline V gives CDR1 SGHVS, CDR2 FNYEAQ. This CDR3 reads CASSLQGFSSGNTIYF. The CDR3 coding sequence is TGTGCCAGCAGCTTACAAGGCTTCAGCTCTGGAAACACCATATATTTT.

In this sample, this clone turned up once. The chain carries TRBV28 and TRBJ1-4; TRBD1 aligns across 7 bases. V lost 9 bases and J lost 7; bases outside the gene matches: 5. CDR1 is MDHEN and CDR2 is SYDVKM in the germline V gene. This CDR3 region has 12 residues. CDR3 coding DNA: TGTGCCAGTCGACAGGGAGTTGAAAAACTGTTTTTT. Translated: CASRQGVEKLFF.

V is TRBV5-1 and J is TRBJ2-7; 9 bases line up with TRBD2. The CDR3 is 16 residues long. Losses at the gene ends were 4 bases for V and 7 bases for J; bases not matched to a gene: 15. CDR1 is SGHRS, CDR2 YFSETQ, per germline. The CDR3 loop is CASSQRSGSGLGEQYF. CDR3 in DNA: TGCGCCAGCAGCCAACGTAGCGGGAGCGGACTTGGGGAGCAGTACTTC.

The chain recombines TRBV5-1 with TRBJ2-5, with D uncertain. Deletions cut 0 bases from V and 5 bases from J, with 14 bases between. The CDR3 runs to 15 residues. CDR1 and CDR2 from the germline V gene are SGHRS and YFSETQ. The CDR3: CASSLVLDNMETQYF. CDR3 bases: TGCGCCAGCAGCTTGGTGCTAGACAATATGGAGACCCAGTACTTC.

The V call is TRBV27, the J call TRBJ2-3; no firm D call. Looked up from germline, CDR1 is MNHEY and CDR2 is SMNVEV (reference sequence). The CDR3 extends over 14 amino acids. V was clipped by 2 bases and J by 2 bases, with 8 bases between them. This CDR3 reads CASSLIGHTDTQYF. Here the CDR3 DNA reads TGTGCCAGCAGTTTAATAGGCCACACAGATACGCAGTATTTT.

The chain has TRBV28 and TRBJ2-7, with D perhaps TRBD1 (5 bases). Per germline, CDR1 MDHEN and CDR2 SYDVKM. V was cut by 6 bases and J by 4 bases, with 16 bases left in between. This CDR3 is built from 14 residues. In nucleotides, the CDR3 is TGTGCCAGCAGGACCCTCAGGGTAGAGTACGAGCAGTACTTC. It encodes CASRTLRVEYEQYF. Variable domain in full (rest from reference TRBV28 and TRBJ2-7): DVKVTQSSRYLVKRTGEKVFLECVQDMDHENMFWYRQDPGLGLRLIYFSYDVKMKEKGDIPEGYSVSREKKERFSLILESASTNQTSMYLCASRTLRVEYEQYFGPGTRLTVT.

The chain joins TRBV5-1 to TRBJ1-1; 9 bases match TRBD1. Trimming cost V 0 bases and J 4 bases; bases outside gene matches: 4. Germline V CDR1 and CDR2: SGHRS, YFSETQ. CDR3 length: 15 residues. The CDR3 nucleotides are TGCGCCAGCAGCTTGGAGGACAGGGGCATCACTGAAGCTTTCTTT. Protein product: CASSLEDRGITEAFF.

J is TRBJ1-2 and V is TRBV10-3; D ambiguous. CDR3 length: 15 amino acids. Germline values: CDR1 ENHRY, CDR2 SYGVKD. Trimming removed 2 bases at V and 8 bases at J, with 18 bases between. CDR3 DNA sequence: TGTGCCATCAGTGAGGCGCTCACCCCATTAAAAGGCTACACCTTC. It specifies CAISEALTPLKGYTF.

The gene calls are TRBV2 and TRBJ1-5; 8 bases line up with TRBD1. V lost 1 base, J lost 7 bases, and 6 bases stayed unmatched. The CDR3 is made up of 15 amino acids. Germline V gene sequence: CDR1 SNHLY, CDR2 FYNNEI. In DNA, the CDR3 is TGTGCCAGCAGTGAAGGGGACAGGAAAGACCAGCCCCAGCATTTT. Amino acids: CASSEGDRKDQPQHF.

This chain links TRBV18 with TRBJ2-3; possible D gene TRBD1, 5 bases. Trimming pared 1 base from V and 0 bases from J, leaving 17 bases between. From germline, CDR1 is KGHSH and CDR2 LQKENI. There are 18 residues in the CDR3. CDR3 nucleotide sequence: TGTGCCAGCTCACCACGCACAGGAATTCGAACTAGCACAGATACGCAGTATTTT. Amino acid sequence: CASSPRTGIRTSTDTQYF. Looking up the rest from reference TRBV18 and TRBJ2-3 gives the full variable domain: NAGVMQNPRHLVRRRGQEARLRCSPMKGHSHVYWYRQLPEEGLKFMVYLQKENIIDESGMPKERFSAEFPKEGPSILRIQQVVRGDSAAYFCASSPRTGIRTSTDTQYFGPGTRLTVL.

The gene calls are TRBV7-3 and TRBJ2-1; 10 bases fit TRBD2. V dropped 5 bases and J dropped 10; count of bases not matched to a gene: 5. Germline V gene lookup returns CDR1 SGHTA and CDR2 FQGTGA. The CDR3 is 13 amino acids. DNA for the CDR3: TGTGCCAGCAGCCGGGGACTAGCGAACGAGCAGTTCTTC. Amino acids: CASSRGLANEQFF. Supplemented by reference TRBV7-3 and TRBJ2-1, the full variable domain reads GAGVSQTPSNKVTEKGKYVELRCDPISGHTALYWYRQSLGQGPEFLIYFQGTGAADDSGLPNDRFFAVRPEGSVSTLKIQRTERGDSAVYLCASSRGLANEQFFGPGTRLTVL.

This chain joins TRBV11-2 and TRBJ2-2; unclear D gene. In germline, CDR1 is SGHAT, CDR2 FQNNGV. This CDR3 region has 14 residues. V was clipped by 3 bases and J by 1 base, with 6 bases between them. This CDR3 is CASSFSGNTGELFF. The CDR3 DNA follows: TGTGCCAGCAGCTTCTCAGGGAACACCGGGGAGCTGTTTTTT.

This clone was recorded only once. The chain combines TRBV9 with TRBJ2-3; D gene unclear. Trimming stripped 3 bases from V and 4 bases from J, with 6 bases between. The CDR3 loop spans 12 amino acids. The germline gives CDR1 SGDLS, CDR2 YYNGEE. The DNA for the CDR3 is TGTGCCAGCAGCGACTCCGCAGATACGCAGTATTTT. Translation gives CASSDSADTQYF.

The CDR3 DNA sequence: TGTGCCAGCAGCGTAGCGGGGCAGGGGGGCACTGAAGCTTTCTTT. Translated, it gives CASSVAGQGGTEAFF. This chain uses TRBV9 with TRBJ1-1, with 7 bases aligning to TRBD1. Germline assignment: CDR1 SGDLS and CDR2 YYNGEE. The CDR3 totals 15 residues. Unmatched junction bases numbered 6, after V lost 0 bases and J lost 4 bases.

The rearrangement uses TRBV18 and TRBJ2-7; 9 nucleotides align to TRBD1. Germline loops: CDR1 KGHSH, CDR2 LQKENI. J was trimmed by 2 bases and V by 2 bases; bases with no gene match: 13. The CDR3 sequence is 18 residues long. CDR3 region: CASSPIENRDRATYEQYF. The CDR3 DNA follows: TGTGCCAGCTCACCAATTGAAAACCGGGACAGGGCAACCTACGAGCAGTACTTC.

V gene TRBV5-4 combines with J gene TRBJ2-5; maybe TRBD1 (6 bases). The V end lost 7 bases, the J end lost 3 bases, and 19 bases lay between the germline ends. This CDR3 is 15 amino acids long. The germline gives CDR1 SGHNT, CDR2 YYREEE (reference sequence). Here the CDR3 DNA reads TGTGCCAGCGCAACCAAGACAGGTCTTGAAGAGACCCAGTACTTC. Its translation: CASATKTGLEETQYF.

The gene calls are TRBV5-8 and TRBJ2-1; 7 bases align to TRBD2. Germline V gene data show CDR1 as SGHTS and CDR2 as YDEGEE. CDR3 length: 15 residues. V was clipped by 1 base and J by 10 bases; unmatched bases: 11. The CDR3 bases are TGTGCCAGCAGCTTGCTCGCGGGAGTGGGTGGGGAGCAGTTCTTC. Its translation is CASSLLAGVGGEQFF.

The chain is built from TRBV7-2 and TRBJ2-7; 9 bases are a match to TRBD2. The V segment lost 9 bases and the J segment 9 bases; nucleotides outside the gene matches: 12. The CDR3 runs 13 residues. The germline CDR1 and CDR2 sequences are SGHTA and FQGNSA. In DNA, the CDR3 is TGTGCCAGTCAAGCGGGGGGTTCACCTCGGCAGTACTTC. Translating it yields CASQAGGSPRQYF. The entire variable domain, with the rest obtained from reference TRBV7-2 and TRBJ2-7, is as follows: GAGVSQSPSNKVTEKGKDVELRCDPISGHTALYWYRQSLGQGLEFLIYFQGNSAPDKSGLPSDRFSAERTGGSVSTLTIQRTQQEDSAVYLCASQAGGSPRQYFGPGTRLTVT.

This rearrangement joins TRBV7-9 to TRBJ2-3, with 8 bases identical to TRBD2. The CDR3 runs to 15 residues. Germline CDR1 SEHNR, CDR2 FQNEAQ (reference sequence). V shed 4 bases and J 4 bases; nucleotides not matched to a gene: 7. This CDR3 is CASSYTIAGPDTQYF. The CDR3 DNA is TGTGCCAGCAGCTATACAATAGCGGGACCAGATACGCAGTATTTT.